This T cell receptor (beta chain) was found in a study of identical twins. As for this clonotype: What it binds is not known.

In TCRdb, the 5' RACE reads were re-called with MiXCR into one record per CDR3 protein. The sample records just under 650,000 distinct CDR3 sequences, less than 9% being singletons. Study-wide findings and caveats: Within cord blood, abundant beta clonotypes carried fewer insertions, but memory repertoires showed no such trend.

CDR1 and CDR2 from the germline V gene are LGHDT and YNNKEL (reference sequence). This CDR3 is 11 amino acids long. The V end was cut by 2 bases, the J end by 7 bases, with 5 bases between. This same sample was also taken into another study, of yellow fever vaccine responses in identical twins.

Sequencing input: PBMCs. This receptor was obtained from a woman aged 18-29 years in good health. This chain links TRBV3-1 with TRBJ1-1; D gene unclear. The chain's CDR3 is CASSQRHEAFF. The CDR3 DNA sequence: TGTGCCAGCAGCCAAAGGCATGAAGCTTTCTTT.